What follows are 22 T cell receptor beta chains derived from one specimen sequenced in a study of technical replicates of blood from a handful of donors (dated by TCRdb to 2015 to 2018). Preparation of the library involved the immunoSEQ multiplex PCR assay. TCRdb's version of the immuneACCESS table is confined to in-frame rearrangements and falls short of the full clone set. An unresolved V gene accounts for under half of the shortfall where checked; the remainder is of unknown origin. The sample table lists 95,000 to 100,000 clones, 95% of them with a count of one. Approximately 0.22% of the sample is taken by the ten largest. The sample consisted of T cells isolated from PBMCs. The receptors shown here come from a human donor in good health.

The chain uses TRBV7-9 and TRBJ2-1; 8 bases agree with TRBD1. The ends lost 5 bases at V and 6 bases at J; junction bases unmatched: 9. The CDR3 has 15 amino acids. In germline, CDR1 is SEHNR, CDR2 FQNEAQ (reference sequence). DNA of the CDR3: TGTGCCAGCAGCGATCCGGGACAGGCGATCAATGAGCAGTTCTTC. Protein: CASSDPGQAINEQFF. The full variable domain, with the rest looked up from reference TRBV7-9 and TRBJ2-1, is DTGVSQNPRHKITKRGQNVTFRCDPISEHNRLYWYRQTLGQGPEFLTYFQNEAQLEKSRLLSDRFSAERPKGSFSTLEIQRTEQGDSAMYLCASSDPGQAINEQFFGPGTRLTVL.

The chain couples TRBV7-9 to TRBJ1-4; a weak D match, TRBD1 (6 bases). From germline, CDR1 is SEHNR and CDR2 FQNEAQ (reference sequence). Trimming pared 8 bases from V and 8 bases from J, leaving 15 bases between. CDR3 length equals 13 residues. DNA for the CDR3: TGTGCCAGCGGGGGCCGGGTAGAAGAAAAACTGTTTTTT. Translating it yields CASGGRVEEKLFF.

This chain links TRBV18 with TRBJ2-7, with 9 bases fitting TRBD1. The V gene end was trimmed by 6 bases and the J gene end by 7 bases; junction bases not matched to a gene: 7. Germline loops: CDR1 KGHSH, CDR2 LQKENI. The CDR3 runs to 13 residues. The CDR3 DNA sequence: TGTGCCAGCTCGGGACAGGGTATAGGGGAGCAGTACTTC. This sequence encodes CASSGQGIGEQYF.

In its sample, this clone was seen once. V gene TRBV6-5 combines with J gene TRBJ1-1; TRBD1 matches at 7 bases. Unmatched junction bases numbered 7, after V lost 2 bases and J lost 4 bases. This CDR3 spans 15 amino acids. Germline CDR1 reads MNHEY; CDR2 reads SVGAGI. CDR3 protein: CASSYLYRGGTEAFF. The CDR3 bases are TGTGCCAGCAGTTACCTCTACAGGGGTGGCACTGAAGCTTTCTTT.

This chain links TRBV29-1 with TRBJ2-3, with 12 bases matching TRBD2. Germline V gene sequence: CDR1 SQVTM, CDR2 ANQGSEA. The CDR3 is 15 residues long. The V segment lost 0 bases and the J segment 10 bases; nucleotides outside the gene matches: 8. CDR3 loop: CSVEDSSSGGVPQYF. The CDR3 coding sequence is TGCAGCGTTGAAGATAGCTCTAGCGGGGGGGTTCCGCAGTATTTT.

The genes are TRBV10-3 and TRBJ1-3; 7 nucleotides line up with TRBD1. The CDR3 has 15 amino acids. Trimming took 2 bases from V and 7 from J; bases not matched to a gene: 8. Germline V gene data show CDR1 as ENHRY and CDR2 as SYGVKD. The CDR3 is CAISERQGFRNTIYF. The CDR3 DNA follows: TGTGCCATCAGTGAGAGACAGGGCTTTAGGAACACCATATATTTT.

V is TRBV6-1 and J is TRBJ1-6; D might be TRBD1 (6 bases). Trimming shortened V by 2 bases and J by 7 bases, and 15 bases separated the two germline ends. Germline CDR1 reads MNHNS; CDR2 reads SASEGT. CDR3 size: 16 residues. The CDR3, as DNA: TGTGCCAGCAGTGAATTCGCCGGACAGATGAATTCACCCCTCCACTTT. Translating it yields CASSEFAGQMNSPLHF.

The chain carries TRBV28 and TRBJ1-1; D might be TRBD1 (6 bases). The CDR3 spans 16 residues. Trimming took 5 bases from V and 2 from J, leaving 18 bases between them. Germline CDR1 reads MDHEN; CDR2 reads SYDVKM. The CDR3 DNA is TGTGCCAGCAGTCCCTACGCGACAGGCAGTAACACTGAAGCTTTCTTT. Its translation is CASSPYATGSNTEAFF.

This chain joins TRBV28 and TRBJ2-1; possible D gene TRBD1, 6 bases. This CDR3 is built from 14 residues. The V gene lost 4 bases and the J gene lost 10 bases, with 17 bases spanning the gap. Germline loops: CDR1 MDHEN, CDR2 SYDVKM. CDR3 region: CASSSPGTRSEQFF. CDR3 nucleotide sequence: TGTGCCAGCAGTTCCCCGGGGACACGTTCCGAGCAGTTCTTC.

The chain employs TRBV27 and TRBJ2-2; a possible D gene is TRBD1 (5 bases). Germline lookup yields CDR1 MNHEY and CDR2 SMNVEV (reference sequence). Deletions cut 7 bases from V and 3 bases from J, with 18 bases between. The CDR3 is 16 amino acids. The CDR3 reads CASKGWVSGDTGELFF. The CDR3 coding sequence is TGTGCCAGCAAGGGGTGGGTTTCGGGCGACACCGGGGAGCTGTTTTTT.

The gene calls are TRBV7-2 and TRBJ2-7, with D hard to call. The CDR3 is 14 amino acids. Germline CDR1 SGHTA, CDR2 FQGNSA. As DNA, the CDR3 is TGTGCGTCCTCTCCCGGGTTTTCTTACTACGAGCAGTACTTC. Translating it yields CASSPGFSYYEQYF.

V is TRBV25-1 and J is TRBJ2-7; perhaps TRBD2 as D (6 bases). CDR1 and CDR2 from the germline V gene are MGHDK and SYGVNS. This CDR3 is built from 15 residues. Trimming took 3 bases from V and 6 from J, leaving 18 bases between them. The CDR3 loop reads CASSEPGEGLREQYF. DNA of the CDR3: TGTGCCAGCAGTGAGCCGGGAGAGGGCCTTCGCGAGCAGTACTTC.

The V gene is TRBV7-8, the J gene TRBJ1-4; TRBD1 aligns across 9 bases. V was clipped by 1 base and J by 6 bases; unmatched bases: 3. Germline lookup yields CDR1 SGHVS and CDR2 FQNEAQ. CDR3 length: 15 amino acids. For the CDR3, the DNA is TGTGCCAGCAGCTTAGTGGGGACAGGGTATGAAAAACTGTTTTTT. As protein: CASSLVGTGYEKLFF.

This chain connects TRBV7-9 to TRBJ2-1; TRBD1 matches 9 bases. After removal of 5 bases from V and 5 bases from J, the junction contained 7 bases not matched to a gene. The CDR3 loop spans 15 amino acids. CDR1 is SEHNR and CDR2 is FQNEAQ in the germline V gene (reference sequence). DNA of the CDR3: TGTGCCAGCAGCCTCCGTGGGACAGGGAACAATGAGCAGTTCTTC. It specifies CASSLRGTGNNEQFF. Using reference TRBV7-9 and TRBJ2-1 for the parts outside the CDR3, the full variable domain is DTGVSQNPRHKITKRGQNVTFRCDPISEHNRLYWYRQTLGQGPEFLTYFQNEAQLEKSRLLSDRFSAERPKGSFSTLEIQRTEQGDSAMYLCASSLRGTGNNEQFFGPGTRLTVL.

The genes are TRBV9 and TRBJ1-2, with TRBD1 matching over 7 bases. With V trimmed by 4 bases and J by 3 bases, 9 bases remained unmatched. Germline loops: CDR1 SGDLS, CDR2 YYNGEE. The CDR3 sequence is 15 residues long. CDR3: CASSLGGQPDYGYTF. The CDR3 nucleotides read TGTGCCAGCAGCCTAGGGGGACAGCCTGACTATGGCTACACCTTC. Looking up the rest from reference TRBV9 and TRBJ1-2 gives the full variable domain: DSGVTQTPKHLITATGQRVTLRCSPRSGDLSVYWYQQSLDQGLQFLIQYYNGEERAKGNILERFSAQQFPDLHSELNLSSLELGDSALYFCASSLGGQPDYGYTFGSGTRLTVV.

The CDR3 DNA reads TGTGCCAGCAGCTCCATAGCGGGGGTGGAGTACGAGCAGTACTTC. It encodes CASSSIAGVEYEQYF. This chain joins TRBV5-5 and TRBJ2-7; 9 positions match TRBD2. J was trimmed by 4 bases and V by 3 bases; bases with no gene match: 8. Per the germline V gene, CDR1 is SGHKS and CDR2 is YYEKEE (reference sequence). The CDR3 totals 15 residues.

This clone showed up just once. The chain uses TRBV7-9 and TRBJ1-2; weak D call: TRBD1 (5 bases). This CDR3 is 13 amino acids long. CDR1 and CDR2 (germline): SEHNR, FQNEAQ (reference sequence). V lost 1 base and J 8 bases, leaving 11 bases between the germline ends. The CDR3 region is CASSLGQGGGYTF. CDR3 nucleotides: TGTGCCAGCAGCTTAGGGCAGGGTGGAGGCTACACCTTC.

The CDR3 protein is CASSFRGSNQPQHF. The CDR3 nucleotides are TGTGCCAGCAGCTTCAGGGGTAGCAATCAGCCCCAGCATTTT. J is TRBJ1-5 and V is TRBV2; weak D call: TRBD1 (6 bases). Trimming shortened V by 6 bases and J by 0 bases, and 9 bases separated the two germline ends. The CDR3 spans 14 residues. Germline lookup yields CDR1 SNHLY and CDR2 FYNNEI.

The rearrangement uses TRBV7-9 and TRBJ1-1; 8 bases line up with TRBD1. This CDR3 is built from 15 residues. Germline trimming cut 4 bases from V and 0 bases from J; bases unmatched to any gene: 4. In germline, CDR1 is SEHNR, CDR2 FQNEAQ (reference sequence). For the CDR3, the DNA is TGTGCCAGCAGCTCACGGACAGGGATGAACACTGAAGCTTTCTTT. This sequence encodes CASSSRTGMNTEAFF.

The chain joins TRBV5-1 to TRBJ2-1; D is possibly TRBD1 (7 bases). The CDR3 is made up of 15 amino acids. From germline, CDR1 is SGHRS and CDR2 YFSETQ. The V and J ends lost 1 base and 6 bases respectively, with 14 bases between them. The CDR3 protein is CASSLSVQGGNEQFF. DNA for the CDR3: TGCGCCAGCAGCTTGTCGGTCCAGGGGGGCAATGAGCAGTTCTTC.

The CDR3 here is CASSHRTEETQYF. The CDR3 DNA reads as TGTGCCAGCAGCCACCGTACAGAAGAGACCCAGTACTTC. The V call is TRBV27, the J call TRBJ2-5; D gene uncertain. CDR1 is MNHEY, CDR2 SMNVEV, per germline (reference sequence). The CDR3 is 13 residues long. Trimming stripped 6 bases from V and 3 bases from J, with 11 bases between.

This chain connects TRBV21-1 to TRBJ1-2; TRBD1, the table's D call, was not compared with the DNA. TRBV21-1 constitutes a pseudogene. The CDR3 is made up of 16 amino acids. CDR3 region: CASSKGETGGDYGYTF. CDR3 coding DNA: TGTGCCAGCAGCAAAGGGGAGACAGGGGGAGACTATGGCTACACCTTC.